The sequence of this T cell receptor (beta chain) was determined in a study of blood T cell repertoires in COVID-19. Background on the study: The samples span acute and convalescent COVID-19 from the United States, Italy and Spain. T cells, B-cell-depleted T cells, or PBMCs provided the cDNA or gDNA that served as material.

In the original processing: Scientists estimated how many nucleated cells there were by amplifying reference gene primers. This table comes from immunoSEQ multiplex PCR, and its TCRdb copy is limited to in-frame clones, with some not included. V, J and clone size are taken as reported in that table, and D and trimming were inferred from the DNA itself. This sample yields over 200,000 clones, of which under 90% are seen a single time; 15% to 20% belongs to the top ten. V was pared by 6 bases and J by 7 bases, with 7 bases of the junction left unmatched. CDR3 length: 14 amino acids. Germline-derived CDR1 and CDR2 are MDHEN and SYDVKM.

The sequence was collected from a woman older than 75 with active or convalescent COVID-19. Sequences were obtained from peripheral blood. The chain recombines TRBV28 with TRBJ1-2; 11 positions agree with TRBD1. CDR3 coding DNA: TGTGCCAGCAGGCGGGACAGGGGGATCGGTGGCTACACCTTC. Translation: CASRRDRGIGGYTF.